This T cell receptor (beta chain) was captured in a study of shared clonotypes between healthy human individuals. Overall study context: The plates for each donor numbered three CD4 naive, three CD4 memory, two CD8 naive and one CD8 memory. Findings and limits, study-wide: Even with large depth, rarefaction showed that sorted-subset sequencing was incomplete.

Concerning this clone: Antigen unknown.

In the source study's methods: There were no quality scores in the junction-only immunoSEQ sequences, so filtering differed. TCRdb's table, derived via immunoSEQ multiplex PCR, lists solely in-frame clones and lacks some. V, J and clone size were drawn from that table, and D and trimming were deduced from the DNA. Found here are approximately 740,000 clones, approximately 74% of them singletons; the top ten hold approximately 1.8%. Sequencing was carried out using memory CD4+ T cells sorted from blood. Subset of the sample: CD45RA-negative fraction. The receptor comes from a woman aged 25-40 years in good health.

The CDR3: CASSLGGAPGYF. CDR3 coding DNA: TGTGCCAGCAGCTTAGGAGGGGCCCCAGGGTACTTC. The V call is TRBV11-2, the J call TRBJ2-4; D is perhaps TRBD1 or TRBD2 (5 bases each). V gave up 1 base and J gave up 15 bases, with 13 bases separating them. The CDR3 is made up of 12 amino acids. The germline V gene has CDR1 SGHAT and CDR2 FQNNGV.